This T cell receptor beta chain was identified during a study of CD8 T cells in ankylosing spondylitis. Regarding the study as a whole: Seven to nine highly homologous variants formed a TCR beta motif that appeared characteristic of ankylosing spondylitis blood.

The CDR3 spans 14 residues. Trimming left V 2 bases short and J 9 bases short, with 16 bases between. CDR1 and CDR2 (germline): MNHEY, SVGAGI. This clonotype was detected a few times. The antigen is not known. One entry per CDR3 protein results from TCRdb running MiXCR on the 5' RACE reads. The data contain approximately 440,000 distinct CDR3 sequences, about a sixth of them seen just once; the ten biggest clones take up 1%. The clonotype was recovered from a male donor with ankylosing spondylitis. This sequence joins TRBV6-5 and TRBJ2-5; D may correspond to TRBD1 or TRBD2 (6 bases each). The sample taken for sequencing was blood, either unsorted or a sorted T cell fraction (not recorded which). The CDR3 loop reads CASSYEGDGGAQYF. The CDR3 DNA sequence: TGTGCCAGCAGTTACGAGGGGGACGGCGGGGCCCAGTACTTC.